Listed below are T cell receptor beta chains from one sample, sequenced in a study of control samples from healthy donors and cancer patients. The assay was immunoSEQ multiplex PCR, and TCRdb's table has in-frame clones only and misses some. The sample yields 400,000 to 500,000 clones, approximately 90% seen once. The sequenced sample consisted of PBMCs. These receptors were obtained from a man aged 40-55 years with head and neck cancer. Each CDR3 is given without its conserved first and last residue.

v_gene: TRBV28; CDR3aa: ASTARPVPNTEAF
v_gene: TRBV29-1; CDR3aa: SVEGLQATGELF
v_gene: TRBV5-1; CDR3aa: ASSISRGGNEKLF
v_gene: TRBV28; CDR3aa: ASSLTGTSGRGKY
v_gene: TRBV7-9; CDR3aa: ASTETNEVTEAF
v_gene: TRBV5-1; CDR3aa: ASSLEGLVQF
v_gene: TRBV12-5; CDR3aa: ASGPPSRYGQETQY
v_gene: TRBV3-1/TRBV3-2; CDR3aa: ASSQYRDRGTGELF
v_gene: TRBV6-6; CDR3aa: ASSPDIAGAGYNEQF
v_gene: TRBV7-3; CDR3aa: ASSSGQGPITGDTQY
v_gene: TRBV12-3/TRBV12-4; CDR3aa: ASSQTGVGYT
v_gene: TRBV9; CDR3aa: ASSGLSSGNTIY
v_gene: TRBV3-1/TRBV3-2; CDR3aa: ASREVGQGYGSPLH
v_gene: TRBV9; CDR3aa: ASSPRLADYEQY
v_gene: TRBV12-5; CDR3aa: ASGVSSYNSPLH
v_gene: TRBV7-9; CDR3aa: ASSHPTLEQY
v_gene: TRBV5-6; CDR3aa: ASFRDRDNSPLH
v_gene: TRBV9; CDR3aa: ASSVAGAGGGETQY
v_gene: TRBV11-2; CDR3aa: ASSLGPGSSSYEQY
v_gene: TRBV21-1; CDR3aa: ASSCPSRGAGELF
v_gene: TRBV6-1; CDR3aa: ASSVGLGATNEKLF
v_gene: TRBV28; CDR3aa: ASSLMGVQETQY
v_gene: TRBV27; CDR3aa: ASSLAAGGLNIQY